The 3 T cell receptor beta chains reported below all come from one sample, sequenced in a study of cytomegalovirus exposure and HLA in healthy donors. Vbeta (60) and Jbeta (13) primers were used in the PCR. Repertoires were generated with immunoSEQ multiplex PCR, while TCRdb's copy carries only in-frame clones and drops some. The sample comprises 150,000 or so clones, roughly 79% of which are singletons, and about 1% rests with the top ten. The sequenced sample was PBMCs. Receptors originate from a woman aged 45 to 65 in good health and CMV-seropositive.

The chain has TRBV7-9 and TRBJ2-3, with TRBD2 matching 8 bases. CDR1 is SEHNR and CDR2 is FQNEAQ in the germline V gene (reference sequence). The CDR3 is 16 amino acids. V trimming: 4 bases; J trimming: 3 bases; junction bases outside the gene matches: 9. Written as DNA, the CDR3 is TGTGCCAGCAGCTCGGGGGGGGCGGGGGTAACAGATACGCAGTATTTT. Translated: CASSSGGAGVTDTQYF.

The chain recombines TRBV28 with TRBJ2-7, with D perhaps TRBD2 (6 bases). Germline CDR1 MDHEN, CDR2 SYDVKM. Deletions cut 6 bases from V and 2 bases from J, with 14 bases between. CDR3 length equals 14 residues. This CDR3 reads CASSPSGGAYEQYF. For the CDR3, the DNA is TGTGCCAGCAGCCCAAGCGGAGGGGCCTACGAGCAGTACTTC.

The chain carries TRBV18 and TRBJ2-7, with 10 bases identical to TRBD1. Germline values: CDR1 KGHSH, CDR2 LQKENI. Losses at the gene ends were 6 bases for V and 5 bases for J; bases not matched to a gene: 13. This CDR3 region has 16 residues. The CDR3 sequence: CASSQRQGAITNEQYF. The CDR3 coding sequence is TGTGCCAGCTCCCAACGACAGGGGGCGATTACAAACGAGCAGTACTTC.